The 5 T cell receptor beta chains listed next were all sequenced from one sample in a study of persistence of HIV-infected CD4 T cells. Their antigens are not known. The libraries were made with immunoSEQ version 4 in survey mode. The protocol was immunoSEQ multiplex PCR, while the TCRdb copy is restricted to in-frame clones and leaves out a portion. The sample contains 40,000 to 55,000 clones, 70% to 80% of which appear only once. Cells were stimulated with CMV-infected fibroblast lysates at 8 to 10 ug/mL. CD40L-negative CD69-negative CD45RO-high memory CD4+ T cells were sorted as populations depleted of antigen-responding cells. Here the sequenced sample was CD4+ T cells sorted from PBMCs after 18-hour stimulation, taken from a patient who received antiretroviral therapy. Every receptor here comes from an adult man with HIV who was CMV-seropositive.

This chain joins TRBV9 and TRBJ2-6; no firm D call. Germline CDR1 and CDR2: SGDLS and YYNGEE. The ends were cut back, 0 bases at V and 0 bases at J, with 10 bases in the middle. This CDR3 contains 17 residues. CDR3 residues: CASSVGLRSSGANVLTF. The CDR3 DNA is TGTGCCAGCAGCGTAGGTCTCCGGAGCTCTGGGGCCAACGTCCTGACTTTC.

This clone turned up a few times. The rearrangement uses TRBV2 and TRBJ2-7, with 8 positions matching TRBD1. This CDR3 comprises 15 residues. V dropped 6 bases and J dropped 0; count of bases not matched to a gene: 7. Germline V gene data show CDR1 as SNHLY and CDR2 as FYNNEI. As DNA, the CDR3 is TGTGCCAGCAGGAAGGACAGGGTGAGCTCCTACGAGCAGTACTTC. Its translation: CASRKDRVSSYEQYF.

The rearrangement links TRBV4-1 to TRBJ1-5; maybe TRBD1 (5 bases). Germline loops: CDR1 MGHRA, CDR2 YSYEKL. V gave up 4 bases and J gave up 7 bases, with 17 bases separating them. This CDR3 is 15 amino acids long. This chain's CDR3 is CASSRGWGEEQPQHF. The CDR3 nucleotides are TGCGCCAGCAGCCGGGGCTGGGGCGAAGAACAGCCCCAGCATTTT.

The count of this clone is one. The chain employs TRBV5-1 and TRBJ2-3, with 9 nucleotides matching TRBD2. This CDR3 contains 14 residues. CDR1 and CDR2 (germline): SGHRS, YFSETQ. J gave up 5 bases and V 7 bases, and 8 bases lay outside the gene matches. The CDR3 region is CASAMAGGQDTQYF. The CDR3 DNA follows: TGCGCCAGCGCTATGGCGGGGGGGCAAGATACGCAGTATTTT.

V and J are TRBV6-5 and TRBJ1-6, with a possible D match to TRBD1 (6 bases). V was trimmed by 9 bases and J by 8 bases, leaving 14 bases between them. The CDR3 runs 13 residues. Per germline, CDR1 MNHEY and CDR2 SVGAGI. The CDR3 reads CASSDRSDSPLHF. CDR3 coding DNA: TGTGCCAGTAGCGACAGGTCTGATTCACCCCTCCACTTT.